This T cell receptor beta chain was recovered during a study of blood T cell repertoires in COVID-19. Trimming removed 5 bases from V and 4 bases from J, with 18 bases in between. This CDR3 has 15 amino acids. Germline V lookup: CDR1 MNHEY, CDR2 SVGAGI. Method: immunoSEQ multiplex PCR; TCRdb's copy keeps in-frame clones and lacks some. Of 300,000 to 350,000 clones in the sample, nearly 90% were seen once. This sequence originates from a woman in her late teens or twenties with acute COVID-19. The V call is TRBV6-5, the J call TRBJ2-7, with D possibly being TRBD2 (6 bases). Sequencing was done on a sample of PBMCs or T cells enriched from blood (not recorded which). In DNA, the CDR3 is TGTGCCAGCAGTACTGGGCGCAACGGGAGATACGAGCAGTACTTC. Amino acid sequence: CASSTGRNGRYEQYF.